A single sample gave rise to the 7 T cell receptor beta chains below, sequenced in a study of Graves' ophthalmopathy and Graves' hyperthyroidism. Amplified material comprised TCR beta CDR3 regions derived from RNA transcripts. The authors performed first-round RT-PCR with HTBI primers and then a second-round multiplex PCR. TCRdb re-called the multiplex PCR reads through MiXCR, storing one row per CDR3 protein. Of some 350,000 distinct CDR3 sequences detected, roughly a sixth appear once; the ten largest clones hold 2.4%. Sample: peripheral blood. The origin of the receptors is an adult woman with stable Graves' hyperthyroidism.

The CDR3 coding sequence is TGTGCCAGCAGCAGCCAAAATCAGCCCCAGCATTTT. Translated, it gives CASSSQNQPQHF. The V gene is TRBV3-1, the J gene TRBJ1-5; no clear D. This CDR3 contains 12 residues. The V and J ends lost 5 bases and 4 bases respectively, with 6 bases between them. Germline-derived CDR1 and CDR2 are LGHDT and YNNKEL (reference sequence).

This clonotype was detected many times. CDR3 protein: CASSQVGGGGNTIYF. The CDR3 region has the DNA TGCGCCAGCAGCCAAGTGGGGGGCGGTGGAAACACCATATATTTT. The genes are TRBV4-1 and TRBJ1-3, with D possibly matching TRBD1 (6 bases). Germline V gives CDR1 MGHRA, CDR2 YSYEKL. The V end lost 1 base, the J end lost 3 bases, and 10 bases lay between the germline ends. This CDR3 contains 15 residues.

This clonotype has ten or more counts. The chain employs TRBV29-1 and TRBJ1-1; D unclear. In germline, CDR1 is SQVTM, CDR2 ANQGSEA. Trimming shortened V by 7 bases and J by 1 base, and 4 bases separated the two germline ends. The CDR3 has 10 residues. CDR3 in amino acids: CSGGNTEAFF. Written as DNA, the CDR3 is TGCAGCGGTGGGAACACTGAAGCTTTCTTT.

This clonotype has ten or more counts. The CDR3 DNA reads as TGTGCCAGCAGCCCCCCGGTACCCTACGAGCAGTACTTC. Protein sequence: CASSPPVPYEQYF. The chain has TRBV7-2 and TRBJ2-7; no definite D call. CDR1 and CDR2 (germline): SGHTA, FQGNSA. The CDR3 totals 13 residues. V was cut by 5 bases and J by 2 bases, with 10 bases left in between.

This clonotype came up many times. This chain uses TRBV29-1 with TRBJ2-7; 11 bases fit TRBD2. V shed 6 bases and J 3 bases; nucleotides not matched to a gene: 10. Germline V CDR1 and CDR2: SQVTM, ANQGSEA. The length of the CDR3 is 15 residues. CDR3 DNA: TGCAGCGTCTTTAGCGGGAGGGCCGATCACTACGAGCAGTACTTC. The encoded protein is CSVFSGRADHYEQYF.

V gene TRBV5-1 combines with J gene TRBJ2-2, with a tentative D call TRBD2 (6 bases). Germline V lookup: CDR1 SGHRS, CDR2 YFSETQ. This CDR3 spans 16 amino acids. Trimming removed 2 bases at V and 3 bases at J, with 14 bases between. The CDR3 reads CASSFSGLSHTGELFF. CDR3 nucleotide sequence: TGCGCCAGCAGCTTCTCGGGACTCTCTCACACCGGGGAGCTGTTTTTT.

This clonotype was detected many times. CDR3 coding DNA: TGTGCCAGCAGTGGAGGGACAGGGGGTACCTACGAGCAGTACTTC. It translates to CASSGGTGGTYEQYF. V gene TRBV2 combines with J gene TRBJ2-7; 11 bases agree with TRBD1. J lost 2 bases, V lost 4 bases, and 4 bases had no gene match. Germline CDR1 and CDR2: SNHLY and FYNNEI. The length of the CDR3 is 15 residues.